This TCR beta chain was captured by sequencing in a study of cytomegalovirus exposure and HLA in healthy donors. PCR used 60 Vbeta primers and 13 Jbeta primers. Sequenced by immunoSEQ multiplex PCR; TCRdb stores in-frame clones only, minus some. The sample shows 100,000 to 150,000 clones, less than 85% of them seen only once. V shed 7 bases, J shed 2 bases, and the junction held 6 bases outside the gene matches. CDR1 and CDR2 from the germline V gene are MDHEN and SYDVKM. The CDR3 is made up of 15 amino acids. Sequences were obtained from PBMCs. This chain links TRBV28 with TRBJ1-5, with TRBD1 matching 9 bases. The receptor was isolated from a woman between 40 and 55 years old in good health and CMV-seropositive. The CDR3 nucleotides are TGTGCCAGCACCTCGGACAGGGGCGGCAATCAGCCCCAGCATTTT. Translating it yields CASTSDRGGNQPQHF.